The text below deals with one T cell receptor (beta chain). Its antigen is currently unknown. This sample stems from a study of OX40 agonist ivuxolimab in advanced cancers. About the study: Having had anti-PD-1, anti-PD-L1 or anti-CTLA-4 therapy before was allowed, and about 42% had some.

Blood samples were obtained at baseline, cycle 4 day 1, and cycle 7 day 1. The protocol was immunoSEQ multiplex PCR, while the TCRdb copy is restricted to in-frame clones and leaves out a portion. The profile shows under 25,000 clones, approximately 90% of them singletons. The CDR3 is made up of 10 amino acids. Looked up from germline, CDR1 is SQVTM and CDR2 is ANQGSEA. Study findings and constraints: CD8+ T cells showed, on average, more clonal expansion than CD4+ cells. Certain nonresponders likewise exhibited a low normalized T-cell clonal expansion.

The source was CD4+ or CD8+ T cells sorted from blood, collected in a trial of the OX40 agonist ivuxolimab. J is TRBJ1-1 and V is TRBV29-1, with no clear D. This receptor was obtained from an adult with an advanced solid tumor such as melanoma, head and neck, liver or kidney cancer. This chain's CDR3 is CTDGSTEAFF. In nucleotides, the CDR3 is TGCACCGACGGGAGCACTGAAGCTTTCTTT. The full variable domain, with the rest looked up from reference TRBV29-1 and TRBJ1-1, is SAVISQKPSRDICQRGTSLTIQCQVDSQVTMMFWYRQQPGQSLTLIATANQGSEATYESGFVIDKFPISRPNLTFSTLTVSNMSPEDSSIYLCTDGSTEAFFGQGTRLTVV.